This entry features one T cell receptor beta chain sequence. Its target is unknown. The sample comes from a study of post-analysis software for immune sequencing data. Study-wide findings and caveats: Compared with controls, patients had more of about 5 TRBV segments, including TRBV5-6, TRBV5-1 and TRBV20-1.

V was shortened by 10 bases and J by 5 bases, with 12 bases between the two germline ends. Germline V gene lookup returns CDR1 MNHEY and CDR2 SVGAGI. The CDR3 is 11 amino acids. Incorporated into the TCR beta cDNA libraries were unique molecular identifiers, which served to reduce PCR and sequencing biases. It was from approximately 0.91 to 9.4 million T cells that approximately 500,000 cDNA molecules came. TCRdb reanalysed the PCR reads using MiXCR and keeps one entry per CDR3 protein. The sample lists roughly 410,000 distinct CDR3 sequences; roughly 38% were seen once. The sample taken for sequencing was blood. This clonotype was sampled from a girl between 10 and 17 years old with multiple sclerosis. This sequence joins TRBV6-5 and TRBJ2-7; D remains ambiguous. For the CDR3, the DNA is TGTGCCACCACCGGCATCGACGAGCAGTACTTC. Its translation is CATTGIDEQYF.